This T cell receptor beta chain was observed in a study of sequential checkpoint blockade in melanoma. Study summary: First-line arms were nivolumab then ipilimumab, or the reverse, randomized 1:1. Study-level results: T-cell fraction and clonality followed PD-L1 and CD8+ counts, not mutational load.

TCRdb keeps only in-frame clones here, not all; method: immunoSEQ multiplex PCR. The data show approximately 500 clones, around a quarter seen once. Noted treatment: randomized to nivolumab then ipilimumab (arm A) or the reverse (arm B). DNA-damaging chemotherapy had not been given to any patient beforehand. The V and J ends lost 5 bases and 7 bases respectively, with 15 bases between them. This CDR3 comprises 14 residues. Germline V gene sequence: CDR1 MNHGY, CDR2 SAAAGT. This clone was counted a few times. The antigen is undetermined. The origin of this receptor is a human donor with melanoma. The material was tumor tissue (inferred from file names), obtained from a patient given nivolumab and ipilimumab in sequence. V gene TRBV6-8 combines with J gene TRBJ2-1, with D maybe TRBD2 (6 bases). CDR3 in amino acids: CASSVAVGGNEQFF. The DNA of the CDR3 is TGTGCCAGCAGTGTAGCGGTAGGAGGGAATGAGCAGTTCTTC.